The TCR beta chain described here comes from a study of shared clonotypes between healthy human individuals. Only in-frame clones appear in the TCRdb table, and some are missing; sequencing was by immunoSEQ multiplex PCR. The table includes 2 million to 2.5 million clones, more than 80% detected once. The germline V gene has CDR1 GTSNPN and CDR2 SVGIG (reference sequence). CDR3 length equals 13 residues. V lost 2 bases and J lost 4, with 9 bases in between. This clone was detected only a few times. This sequence was found in a young man in good health. Some clones in this sample may be carry-over from other donors' samples. The genes are TRBV30 and TRBJ1-5; D remains unclear. The sample comprised naive CD4+ T cells from PBMCs. Subset reported: CD45RA+ positively selected. CDR3 DNA sequence: TGTGCCTGGAGTCCATCTGATAATCAGCCCCAGCATTTT. Its translation is CAWSPSDNQPQHF. The whole variable domain, filled in from reference TRBV30 and TRBJ1-5, reads SQTIHQWPATLVQPVGSPLSLECTVEGTSNPNLYWYRQAAGRGLQLLFYSVGIGQISSEVPQNLSASRPQDRQFILSSKKLLLSDSGFYLCAWSPSDNQPQHFGDGTRLSIL.